This entry lists 7 T cell receptor beta chains sequenced from one sample in a study of cytomegalovirus exposure and HLA in healthy donors. Profiling relied on immunoSEQ multiplex PCR, and the TCRdb table lists in-frame clones only, not all of them. This table has 280,000 or so clones, roughly 90% appearing once. The sample consisted of PBMCs. All receptors derive from a woman under 30 in good health and CMV-seronegative.

The chain couples TRBV11-2 to TRBJ2-7; TRBD2 aligns across 12 bases. V gave up 0 bases and J gave up 7 bases; unmatched junction bases: 4. Germline CDR1 and CDR2: SGHAT and FQNNGV. This CDR3 has 15 amino acids. This CDR3 reads CASSLERLAGEEQYF. For the CDR3, the DNA is TGTGCCAGCAGCTTAGAGCGACTAGCGGGAGAGGAGCAGTACTTC.

The chain carries TRBV28 and TRBJ1-1, with no clear D. Germline V gene lookup returns CDR1 MDHEN and CDR2 SYDVKM. CDR3 length: 14 amino acids. V dropped 1 base and J dropped 2 bases, with 8 bases sitting between them. In nucleotides, the CDR3 is TGTGCCAGCAGTTTATATCCAGAAAACACTGAAGCTTTCTTT. Translating it yields CASSLYPENTEAFF.

This chain connects TRBV6-6 to TRBJ2-7; possible D gene TRBD2, 6 bases. This CDR3 is 14 amino acids long. Germline loops: CDR1 MNHNY, CDR2 SVGAGI (reference sequence). Trimming took 10 bases from V and 2 from J, leaving 18 bases between them. This CDR3 reads CATSRGTPAYEQYF. The CDR3 DNA sequence: TGTGCCACCTCGAGAGGGACTCCAGCCTACGAGCAGTACTTC.

The chain combines TRBV28 with TRBJ2-7; TRBD2 aligns across 8 bases. The trim removed 6 bases at V and 6 bases at J, leaving 7 bases unmatched. Germline loops: CDR1 MDHEN, CDR2 SYDVKM. This CDR3 spans 13 amino acids. This chain's CDR3 is CASRPGGPTEQYF. CDR3 bases: TGTGCCAGCAGGCCGGGAGGGCCAACCGAGCAGTACTTC.

The gene calls are TRBV5-1 and TRBJ2-1; 14 nucleotides match TRBD2. From germline, CDR1 is SGHRS and CDR2 YFSETQ. After removal of 8 bases from V and 8 bases from J, the junction contained 3 bases not matched to a gene. This CDR3 spans 13 amino acids. CDR3 amino acids: CARGTSGSHEQFF. In nucleotides, the CDR3 is TGCGCCAGAGGGACTAGCGGGAGCCATGAGCAGTTCTTC.

The V and J genes are TRBV7-3 and TRBJ2-3; 9 positions agree with TRBD1. J lost 6 bases, V lost 2 bases, and 3 bases had no gene match. CDR1 and CDR2 (germline): SGHTA, FQGTGA. The length of the CDR3 is 14 residues. Here the CDR3 reads CASSLAQGADTQYF. In DNA, the CDR3 is TGTGCCAGCAGCTTAGCACAGGGGGCCGATACGCAGTATTTT.

The genes are TRBV28 and TRBJ1-6; 7 bases match TRBD1. V was pared by 1 base and J by 5 bases, with 5 bases of the junction left unmatched. Germline-derived CDR1 and CDR2 are MDHEN and SYDVKM. There are 16 residues in the CDR3. The CDR3, as DNA: TGTGCCAGCAGTTTATACGGGACAGTGAATAATTCACCCCTCCACTTT. Translating gives CASSLYGTVNNSPLHF. The full variable domain, its missing parts supplied by reference TRBV28 and TRBJ1-6, is DVKVTQSSRYLVKRTGEKVFLECVQDMDHENMFWYRQDPGLGLRLIYFSYDVKMKEKGDIPEGYSVSREKKERFSLILESASTNQTSMYLCASSLYGTVNNSPLHFGNGTRLTVT.